This T cell receptor (beta chain) was identified in a study of cytotoxic CD8 clonotypes in ibrutinib-treated CLL. Study-level background: Complete response was seen in 2 patients and partial in about 24; roughly 12 progressed and roughly 15 stayed remitted after a median roughly six years.

This table comes from immunoSEQ multiplex PCR, and its TCRdb copy is limited to in-frame clones, with some not included. The table includes roughly 24,000 clones, 68% detected once. Germline V gene sequence: CDR1 SQVTM, CDR2 ANQGSEA. Trimming took off 4 bases at V and 8 bases at J, with 14 bases between the two ends. CDR3 length: 12 residues. General observations from the study: Rare overall, public clonotypes shrank or held steady under therapy.

In regard to this clone: What it binds is not known.

The chain recombines TRBV29-1 with TRBJ1-2; unclear D gene. The sequences come from PBMCs, collected after 24 months of ibrutinib treatment. The receptor was derived from a human donor with chronic lymphocytic leukemia. CDR3 loop: CSVGGGPTGYTF. The CDR3 nucleotides read TGCAGCGTTGGGGGAGGCCCGACAGGCTACACCTTC.